This is a list of T cell receptor beta chains from one sample in a study of neurological immune-mediated disorders. TCRdb re-analysed the 5' RACE reads in MiXCR, keeping a single row per CDR3 protein. The table has approximately 80,000 distinct CDR3 sequences, around 6% seen once. Sequenced sample: PBMCs. Receptor source: an older woman with multiple sclerosis. CDR3s include the opening cysteine and the closing phenylalanine or tryptophan. The D gene is left open where the match is weak. Size is stated for part of the rows, as once, few or many counts, or as a class when the clone is expanded.

abundance: many
d_gene: -
v_gene: TRBV20-1
j_gene: TRBJ1-5
CDR3nt: TGCAGTGCTGGTCAAGGGGGGGGGGATCAGCCCCAGCATTTT
CDR3aa: CSAGQGGGDQPQHF

abundance: many
d_gene: -
v_gene: TRBV3-1
j_gene: TRBJ2-4
CDR3nt: TGTGCCAGCAGCCCGGGCGCCGGACGGATTCTAGCCAAAAACATTCAGTACTTC
CDR3aa: CASSPGAGRILAKNIQYF

abundance: once
d_gene: -
v_gene: TRBV18
j_gene: TRBJ1-2
CDR3nt: TGTGCCAGCTCACCGGGTTCAGGGAACTATGGCTACACCTTC
CDR3aa: CASSPGSGNYGYTF

abundance: -
d_gene: -
v_gene: TRBV7-8
j_gene: TRBJ1-6
CDR3nt: TGTGCCAGCAGCCATGGGTCAGGGGTGGCTTCACCCCTCCACTTT
CDR3aa: CASSHGSGVASPLHF

abundance: few
d_gene: -
v_gene: TRBV19
j_gene: TRBJ2-7
CDR3nt: TGTGCCAGTAGTATGGGATACTACGAGCAGTACTTC
CDR3aa: CASSMGYYEQYF

abundance: many
d_gene: -
v_gene: TRBV20-1
j_gene: TRBJ2-7
CDR3nt: TGCAGTGCGTCCGGGACGGACACCTACGAGCAGTACTTC
CDR3aa: CSASGTDTYEQYF

abundance: many
d_gene: TRBD1
v_gene: TRBV25-1
j_gene: TRBJ1-4
CDR3nt: TGTGCCAGCAGTTCGGACAGGGCTGGGATTGCAACTAATGAAAAACTGTTTTTT
CDR3aa: CASSSDRAGIATNEKLFF

abundance: many
d_gene: -
v_gene: TRBV7-6
j_gene: TRBJ2-6
CDR3nt: TGTGCCAGCAGCGGCACGCTCTCTGGGGCCAACGTCCTGACTTTC
CDR3aa: CASSGTLSGANVLTF

abundance: -
d_gene: TRBD2
v_gene: TRBV19
j_gene: TRBJ2-7
CDR3nt: TGTGCCAGTAGCAACTCCGGGGGGGCTCTCGAGCAGTACTTC
CDR3aa: CASSNSGGALEQYF

abundance: many
d_gene: -
v_gene: TRBV3-1
j_gene: TRBJ1-1
CDR3nt: TGTGCCAGCAGCCAAACCTCGGGAGCCAACACTGAAGCTTTCTTT
CDR3aa: CASSQTSGANTEAFF

abundance: few
d_gene: TRBD2
v_gene: TRBV11-2
j_gene: TRBJ2-5
CDR3nt: TGTGCCAGCAGCTTATGGCCGCGGGGGACCCAAGAGACCCAGTACTTC
CDR3aa: CASSLWPRGTQETQYF

abundance: -
d_gene: -
v_gene: TRBV12-3/TRBV12-4
j_gene: TRBJ1-4
CDR3nt: TGTGCCAGCAGTCGACGGACAGAGTTTAATGAAAAACTGTTTTTT
CDR3aa: CASSRRTEFNEKLFF

abundance: many
d_gene: -
v_gene: TRBV3-1
j_gene: TRBJ2-7
CDR3nt: TGTGCCAGCAGCCAAGGGGTGGACGAGCAGTACTTC
CDR3aa: CASSQGVDEQYF

abundance: many
d_gene: -
v_gene: TRBV6-2/TRBV6-3
j_gene: TRBJ2-2
CDR3nt: TGTGCCAGCAGTTACCGTCCAGGGGCGCTAGACACCGGGGAGCTGTTTTTT
CDR3aa: CASSYRPGALDTGELFF

abundance: many
d_gene: TRBD2
v_gene: TRBV12-3/TRBV12-4
j_gene: TRBJ2-2
CDR3nt: TGTGCCACGGCCAGCGGGGGACCGTTCACCGGGGAGCTGTTTTTT
CDR3aa: CATASGGPFTGELFF

abundance: many
d_gene: TRBD1
v_gene: TRBV5-1
j_gene: TRBJ2-7
CDR3nt: TGCGCCAGCAGCTTGGGTTCCGGGACAGGGTACTACGAGCAGTACTTC
CDR3aa: CASSLGSGTGYYEQYF

abundance: many
d_gene: -
v_gene: TRBV6-5
j_gene: TRBJ2-2
CDR3nt: TGTGCCAGCAGGAATCCCACCGGGGAGCTGTTTTTT
CDR3aa: CASRNPTGELFF

abundance: many
d_gene: -
v_gene: TRBV7-6
j_gene: TRBJ1-2
CDR3nt: TGTGCCAGCAGCCCCTCTCCAGGTGACTATGGCTACACCTTC
CDR3aa: CASSPSPGDYGYTF

abundance: many
d_gene: TRBD1
v_gene: TRBV5-1
j_gene: TRBJ2-1
CDR3nt: TGCGCCAGCAGCGCTACGGGACAGGGGGGCAATGAGCAGTTCTTC
CDR3aa: CASSATGQGGNEQFF

abundance: many
d_gene: TRBD1
v_gene: TRBV7-8
j_gene: TRBJ2-1
CDR3nt: TGTGCCAGCAGCTTAGCAGACAGGGCCAGAGAGCAGTTCTTC
CDR3aa: CASSLADRAREQFF

abundance: many
d_gene: -
v_gene: TRBV4-1
j_gene: TRBJ1-3
CDR3nt: TGCGCCAGCAGCCAAGATTCGCCAGGGGAGGGCTCTGGAAACACCATATATTTT
CDR3aa: CASSQDSPGEGSGNTIYF

abundance: -
d_gene: -
v_gene: TRBV5-1
j_gene: TRBJ2-3
CDR3nt: TGCGCCAGCAGCTTGGCACCAGGGGATTCTGCAGATACGCAGTATTTT
CDR3aa: CASSLAPGDSADTQYF

abundance: many
d_gene: -
v_gene: TRBV10-3
j_gene: TRBJ2-7
CDR3nt: TGTGCCATCAGTGGGGGTCAGATCTACGAGCAGTACTTC
CDR3aa: CAISGGQIYEQYF

abundance: many
d_gene: -
v_gene: TRBV6-5
j_gene: TRBJ1-2
CDR3nt: TGTGCCAGCAGTTACGGCGGAAAAAACAACTATGGCTACACCTTC
CDR3aa: CASSYGGKNNYGYTF